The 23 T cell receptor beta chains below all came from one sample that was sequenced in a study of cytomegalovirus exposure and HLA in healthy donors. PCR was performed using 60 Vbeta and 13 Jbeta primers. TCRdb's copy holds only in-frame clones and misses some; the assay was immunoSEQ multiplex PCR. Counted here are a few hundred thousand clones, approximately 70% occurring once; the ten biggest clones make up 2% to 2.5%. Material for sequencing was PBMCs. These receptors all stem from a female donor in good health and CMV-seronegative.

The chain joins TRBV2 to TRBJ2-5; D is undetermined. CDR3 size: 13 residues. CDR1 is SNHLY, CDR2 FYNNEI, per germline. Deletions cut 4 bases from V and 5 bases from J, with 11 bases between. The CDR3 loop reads CASSVTELETQYF. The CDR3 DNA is TGTGCCAGCAGTGTTACCGAGTTGGAGACCCAGTACTTC.

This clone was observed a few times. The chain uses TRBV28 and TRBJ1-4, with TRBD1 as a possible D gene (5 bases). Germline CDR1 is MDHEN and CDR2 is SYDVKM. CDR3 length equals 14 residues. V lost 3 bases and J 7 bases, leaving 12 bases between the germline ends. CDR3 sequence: CASSLAGWGEKLFF. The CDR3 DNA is TGTGCCAGCAGTTTGGCAGGGTGGGGTGAAAAACTGTTTTTT.

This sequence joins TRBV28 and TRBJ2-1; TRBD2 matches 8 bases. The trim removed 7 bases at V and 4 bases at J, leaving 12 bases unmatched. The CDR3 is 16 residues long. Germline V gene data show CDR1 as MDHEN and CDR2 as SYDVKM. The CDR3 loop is CASNPPGLGVYNEQFF. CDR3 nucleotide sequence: TGTGCCAGCAACCCCCCGGGACTAGGGGTTTACAATGAGCAGTTCTTC.

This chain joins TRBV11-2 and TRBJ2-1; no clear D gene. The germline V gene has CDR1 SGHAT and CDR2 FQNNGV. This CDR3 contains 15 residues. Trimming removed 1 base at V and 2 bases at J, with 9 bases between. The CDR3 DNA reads TGTGCCAGCAGCTTAGGGCAGTCCCCCTACAATGAGCAGTTCTTC. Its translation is CASSLGQSPYNEQFF.

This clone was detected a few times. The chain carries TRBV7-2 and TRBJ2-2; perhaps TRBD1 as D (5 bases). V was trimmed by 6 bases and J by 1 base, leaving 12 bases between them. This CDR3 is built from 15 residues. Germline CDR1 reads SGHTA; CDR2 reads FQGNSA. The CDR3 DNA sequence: TGTGCCAGCAGTCGACCGCAGGGGAACACCGGGGAGCTGTTTTTT. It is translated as CASSRPQGNTGELFF. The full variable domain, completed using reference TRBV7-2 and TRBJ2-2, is GAGVSQSPSNKVTEKGKDVELRCDPISGHTALYWYRQSLGQGLEFLIYFQGNSAPDKSGLPSDRFSAERTGGSVSTLTIQRTQQEDSAVYLCASSRPQGNTGELFFGEGSRLTVL.

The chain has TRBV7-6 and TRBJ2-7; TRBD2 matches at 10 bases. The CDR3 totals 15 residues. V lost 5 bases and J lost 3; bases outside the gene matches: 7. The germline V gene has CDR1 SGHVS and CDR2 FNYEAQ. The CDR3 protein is CASSAGLAEIYEQYF. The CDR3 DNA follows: TGTGCCAGCAGCGCCGGACTAGCGGAGATCTACGAGCAGTACTTC.

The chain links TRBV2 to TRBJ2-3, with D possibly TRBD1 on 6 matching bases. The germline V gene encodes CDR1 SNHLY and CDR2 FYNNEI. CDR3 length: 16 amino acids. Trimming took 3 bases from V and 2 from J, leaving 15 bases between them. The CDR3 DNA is TGTGCCAGCAGTGACTTGTGGCAGGGGTTCACAGATACGCAGTATTTT. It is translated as CASSDLWQGFTDTQYF. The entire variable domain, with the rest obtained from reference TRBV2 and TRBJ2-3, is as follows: EPEVTQTPSHQVTQMGQEVILRCVPISNHLYFYWYRQILGQKVEFLVSFYNNEISEKSEIFDDQFSVERPDGSNFTLKIRSTKLEDSAMYFCASSDLWQGFTDTQYFGPGTRLTVL.

CDR3 DNA sequence: TGCAGTACGGGTGGAGAGACCCAGTACTTC. Translation gives CSTGGETQYF. The chain employs TRBV20-1 and TRBJ2-5; D not resolved. Trimming cost V 8 bases and J 4 bases, with 8 bases left between them. Germline V gives CDR1 DFQATT, CDR2 SNEGSKA (reference sequence). This CDR3 spans 10 amino acids.

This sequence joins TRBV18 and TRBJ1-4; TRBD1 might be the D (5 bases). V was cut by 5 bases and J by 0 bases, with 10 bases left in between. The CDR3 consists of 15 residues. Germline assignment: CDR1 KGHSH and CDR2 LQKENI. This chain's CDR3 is CASSTPGSTNEKLFF. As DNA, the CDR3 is TGTGCCAGCTCAACGCCAGGGTCAACTAATGAAAAACTGTTTTTT.

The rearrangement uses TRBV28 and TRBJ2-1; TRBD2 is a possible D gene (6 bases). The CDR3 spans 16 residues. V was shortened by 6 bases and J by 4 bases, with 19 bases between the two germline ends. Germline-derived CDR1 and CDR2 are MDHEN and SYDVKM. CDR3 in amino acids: CASRGEAAGVYNEQFF. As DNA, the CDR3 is TGTGCCAGCAGGGGTGAGGCAGCGGGCGTATACAATGAGCAGTTCTTC. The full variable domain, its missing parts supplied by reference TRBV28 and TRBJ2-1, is DVKVTQSSRYLVKRTGEKVFLECVQDMDHENMFWYRQDPGLGLRLIYFSYDVKMKEKGDIPEGYSVSREKKERFSLILESASTNQTSMYLCASRGEAAGVYNEQFFGPGTRLTVL.

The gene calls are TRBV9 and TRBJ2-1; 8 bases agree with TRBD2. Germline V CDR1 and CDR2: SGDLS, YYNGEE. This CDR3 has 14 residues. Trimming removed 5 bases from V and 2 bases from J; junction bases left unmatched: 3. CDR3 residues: CASSFSGTYNEQFF. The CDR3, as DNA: TGTGCCAGCAGTTTTAGCGGGACCTACAATGAGCAGTTCTTC.

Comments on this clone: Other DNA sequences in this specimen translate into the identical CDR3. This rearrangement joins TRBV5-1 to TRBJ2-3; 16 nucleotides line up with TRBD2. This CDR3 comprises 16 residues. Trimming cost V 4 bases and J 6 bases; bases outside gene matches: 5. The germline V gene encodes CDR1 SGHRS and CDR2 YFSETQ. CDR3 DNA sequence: TGCGCCAGCAGCCTGGGACTAGCGGGAGGGAGGGATACGCAGTATTTT. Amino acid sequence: CASSLGLAGGRDTQYF.

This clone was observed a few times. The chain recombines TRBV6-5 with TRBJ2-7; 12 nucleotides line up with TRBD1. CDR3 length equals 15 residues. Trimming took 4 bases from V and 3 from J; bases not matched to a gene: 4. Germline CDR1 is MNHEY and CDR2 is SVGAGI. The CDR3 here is CASSFRDRGHYEQYF. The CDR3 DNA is TGTGCCAGCAGTTTCAGGGACAGGGGGCACTACGAGCAGTACTTC.

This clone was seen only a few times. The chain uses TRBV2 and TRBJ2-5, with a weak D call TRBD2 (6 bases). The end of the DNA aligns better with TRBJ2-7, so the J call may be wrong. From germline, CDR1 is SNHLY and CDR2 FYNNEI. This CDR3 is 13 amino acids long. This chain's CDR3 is CASFGTEFYEQYF. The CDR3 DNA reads TGTGCCAGCTTTGGGACTGAATTCTACGAGCAGTACTTC.

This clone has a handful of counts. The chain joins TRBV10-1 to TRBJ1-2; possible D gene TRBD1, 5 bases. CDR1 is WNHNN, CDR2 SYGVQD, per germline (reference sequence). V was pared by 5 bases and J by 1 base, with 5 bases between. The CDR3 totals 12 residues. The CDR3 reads CASSQGNYGYTF. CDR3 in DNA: TGCGCCAGCAGTCAGGGTAACTATGGCTACACCTTC.

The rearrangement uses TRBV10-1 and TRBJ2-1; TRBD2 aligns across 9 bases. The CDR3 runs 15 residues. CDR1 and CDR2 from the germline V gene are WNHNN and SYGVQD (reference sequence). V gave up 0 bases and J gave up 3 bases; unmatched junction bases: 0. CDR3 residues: CASSESTSGYNEQFF. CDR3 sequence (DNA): TGCGCCAGCAGTGAGTCGACTAGCGGCTACAATGAGCAGTTCTTC.

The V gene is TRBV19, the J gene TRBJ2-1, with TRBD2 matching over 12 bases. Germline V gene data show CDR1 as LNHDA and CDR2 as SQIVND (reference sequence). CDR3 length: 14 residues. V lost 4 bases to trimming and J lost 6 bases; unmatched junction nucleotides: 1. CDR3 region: CASSRLAGVNEQFF. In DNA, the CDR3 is TGTGCCAGTAGTAGACTAGCGGGAGTCAATGAGCAGTTCTTC.

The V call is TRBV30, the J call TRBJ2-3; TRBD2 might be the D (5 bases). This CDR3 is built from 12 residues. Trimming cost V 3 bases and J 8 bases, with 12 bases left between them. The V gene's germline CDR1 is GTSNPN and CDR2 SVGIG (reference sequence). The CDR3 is CAWSALVVTQYF. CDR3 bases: TGTGCCTGGAGCGCACTAGTTGTTACGCAGTATTTT.

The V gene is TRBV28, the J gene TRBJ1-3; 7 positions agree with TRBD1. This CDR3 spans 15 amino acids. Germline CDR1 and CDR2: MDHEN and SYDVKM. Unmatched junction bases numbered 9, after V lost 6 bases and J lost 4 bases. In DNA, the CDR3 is TGTGCCAGCAGAATGACAGGGTACTCGGGAAACACCATATATTTT. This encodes CASRMTGYSGNTIYF.

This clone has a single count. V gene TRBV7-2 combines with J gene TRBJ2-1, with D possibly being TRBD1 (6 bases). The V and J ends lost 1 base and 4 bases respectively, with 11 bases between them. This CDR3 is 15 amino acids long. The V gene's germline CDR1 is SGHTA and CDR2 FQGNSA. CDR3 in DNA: TGTGCCAGCAGCTTAGTGGGGGCTACGTACAATGAGCAGTTCTTC. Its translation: CASSLVGATYNEQFF.

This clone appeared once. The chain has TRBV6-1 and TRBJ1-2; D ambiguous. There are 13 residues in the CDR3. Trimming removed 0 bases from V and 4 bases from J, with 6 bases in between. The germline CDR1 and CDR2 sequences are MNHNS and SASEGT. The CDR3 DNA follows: TGTGCCAGCAGTGAAGCCGCTACCTATGGCTACACCTTC. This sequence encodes CASSEAATYGYTF.

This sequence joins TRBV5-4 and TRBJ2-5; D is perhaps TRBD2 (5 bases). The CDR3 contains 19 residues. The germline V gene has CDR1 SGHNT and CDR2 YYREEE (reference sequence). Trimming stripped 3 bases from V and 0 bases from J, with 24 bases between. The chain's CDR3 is CASSSPFGGRGGDQETQYF. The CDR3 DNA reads TGTGCCAGCAGCTCCCCATTTGGAGGCCGGGGTGGGGACCAAGAGACCCAGTACTTC.

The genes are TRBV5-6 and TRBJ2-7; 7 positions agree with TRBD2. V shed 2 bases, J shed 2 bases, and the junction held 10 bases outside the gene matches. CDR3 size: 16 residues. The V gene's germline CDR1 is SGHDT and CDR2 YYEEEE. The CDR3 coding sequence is TGTGCCAGCAGCTTACCTGGGGCTAGCGGAACCTACGAGCAGTACTTC. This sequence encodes CASSLPGASGTYEQYF.